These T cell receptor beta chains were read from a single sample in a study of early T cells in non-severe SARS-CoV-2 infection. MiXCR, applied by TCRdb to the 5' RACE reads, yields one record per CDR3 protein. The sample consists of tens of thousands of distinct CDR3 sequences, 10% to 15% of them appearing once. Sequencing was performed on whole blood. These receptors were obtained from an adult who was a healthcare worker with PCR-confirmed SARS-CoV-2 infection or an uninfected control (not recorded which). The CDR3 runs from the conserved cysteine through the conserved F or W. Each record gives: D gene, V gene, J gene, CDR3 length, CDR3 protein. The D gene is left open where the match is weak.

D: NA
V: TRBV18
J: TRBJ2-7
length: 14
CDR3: CASSPPGAAYEQYF

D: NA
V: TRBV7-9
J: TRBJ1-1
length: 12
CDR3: CASSPRNTEAFF

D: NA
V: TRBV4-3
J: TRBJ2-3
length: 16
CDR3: CASSQDRGGSTDTQYF

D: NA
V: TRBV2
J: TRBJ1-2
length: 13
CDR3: CASSREDNYGYTF

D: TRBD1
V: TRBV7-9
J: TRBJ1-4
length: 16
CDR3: CVSSPGQGMTNEKLFF

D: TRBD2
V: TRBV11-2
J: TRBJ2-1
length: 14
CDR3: CASSPSSGGDEQFF

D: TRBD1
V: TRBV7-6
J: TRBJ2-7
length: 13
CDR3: CASSSGTGYEQYF

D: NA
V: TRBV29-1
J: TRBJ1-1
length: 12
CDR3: CSVSSMNTEAFF

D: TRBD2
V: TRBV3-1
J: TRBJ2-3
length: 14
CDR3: CASSHGGGADTQYF

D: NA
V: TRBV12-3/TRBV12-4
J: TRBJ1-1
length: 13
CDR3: CASSPVTNTEAFF

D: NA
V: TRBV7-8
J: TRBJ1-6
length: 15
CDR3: CASSPIQGPSSPLHF

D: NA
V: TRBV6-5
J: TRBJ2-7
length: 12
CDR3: CASSRPKSEQYF

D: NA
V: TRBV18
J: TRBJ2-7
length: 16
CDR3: CASSPPSAGARYEQYF

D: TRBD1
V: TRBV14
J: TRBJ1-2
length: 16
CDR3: CASSQVMTGERYGYTF

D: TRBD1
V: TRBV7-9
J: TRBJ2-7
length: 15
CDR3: CASSWTGTGIYEQYF

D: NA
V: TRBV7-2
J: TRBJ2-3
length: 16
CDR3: CASSPRGRGFTDTQYF

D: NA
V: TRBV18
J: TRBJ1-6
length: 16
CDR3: CASSPNLAGTNSPLHF

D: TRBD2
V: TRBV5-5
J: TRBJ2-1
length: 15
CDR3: CASSLRRPSGFEQFF

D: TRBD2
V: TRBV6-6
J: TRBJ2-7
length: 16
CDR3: CASSYSGGTSSYEQYF

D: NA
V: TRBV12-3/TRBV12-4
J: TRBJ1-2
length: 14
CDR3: CASSLALGQYGYTF

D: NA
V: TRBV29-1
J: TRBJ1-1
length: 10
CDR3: CSVKTTEAFF

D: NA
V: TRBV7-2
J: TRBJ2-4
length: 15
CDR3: CASSLTGTIENIQYF